Presented here are 17 T cell receptor beta chains from one specimen sequenced in a study of blood T cell repertoires in COVID-19. The protocol was immunoSEQ multiplex PCR, while the TCRdb copy is restricted to in-frame clones and leaves out a portion. The sample has about 25,000 clones; around nine tenths are singletons. Sequencing was performed on peripheral blood. These TCRs come from a man aged 65 to 79 with acute or convalescent COVID-19.

The rearrangement links TRBV4-2 to TRBJ2-5; D remains ambiguous. This CDR3 has 13 residues. Germline CDR1 LGHNA, CDR2 YNFKEQ. Trimming removed 3 bases at V and 4 bases at J, with 9 bases between. For the CDR3, the DNA is TGTGCCAGCAGCCAGGCAACCCGAGAGACCCAGTACTTC. Encoded protein: CASSQATRETQYF.

The V gene is TRBV4-1, the J gene TRBJ2-3; TRBD2 matches 8 bases. Germline V gene data show CDR1 as MGHRA and CDR2 as YSYEKL. V dropped 4 bases and J dropped 6; count of bases not matched to a gene: 9. The CDR3 spans 15 residues. Written as DNA, the CDR3 is TGCGCCAGCAGCCTAGCGGGGCCCGGCTCCGATACGCAGTATTTT. Translating it yields CASSLAGPGSDTQYF.

This chain uses TRBV19 with TRBJ1-5, with 8 bases fitting TRBD1. The CDR3 runs 13 residues. CDR1 is LNHDA and CDR2 is SQIVND in the germline V gene (reference sequence). With 5 bases clipped from V and 8 bases from J, the junction kept 5 bases outside the gene matches. The CDR3 DNA follows: TGTGCCAGTAGTTCGCAGGGGGCCGAGCCCCAGCATTTT. Residues: CASSSQGAEPQHF.

This chain links TRBV2 with TRBJ1-2; 7 bases are shared with TRBD1. This CDR3 has 13 amino acids. With 6 bases clipped from V and 7 bases from J, the junction kept 8 bases outside the gene matches. Germline lookup yields CDR1 SNHLY and CDR2 FYNNEI. In DNA, the CDR3 is TGTGCCAGCAGAGAACAGGGGAGAGGTGGCTACACCTTC. Translating it yields CASREQGRGGYTF.

V gene TRBV18 combines with J gene TRBJ2-1; a weak D match, TRBD2 (6 bases). Germline CDR1 is KGHSH and CDR2 is LQKENI. There are 15 residues in the CDR3. Trimming cost V 6 bases and J 1 base, with 13 bases left between them. The CDR3 nucleotides are TGTGCCAGCTCCCTAGCCGGGGGTTCCTACAATGAGCAGTTCTTC. The encoded protein is CASSLAGGSYNEQFF.

The chain couples TRBV9 to TRBJ2-2, with TRBD2 matching over 13 bases. The J segment lost 4 bases and the V segment lost 4 bases, leaving 16 bases of the junction unmatched. Per germline, CDR1 SGDLS and CDR2 YYNGEE. The CDR3 runs 20 residues. CDR3 protein: CASSSRPGLAGKGATGELFF. The CDR3 DNA is TGTGCCAGCAGCTCTCGCCCGGGACTAGCGGGAAAGGGAGCCACCGGGGAGCTGTTTTTT.

This clone is a singleton in its sample. V is TRBV19 and J is TRBJ2-1, with 11 bases identical to TRBD2. The trim removed 6 bases at V and 3 bases at J, leaving 4 bases unmatched. The germline gives CDR1 LNHDA, CDR2 SQIVND (reference sequence). The CDR3 extends over 15 amino acids. The CDR3 spells CASRLAGGNYNEQFF. Written as DNA, the CDR3 is TGTGCCAGTAGGTTAGCGGGAGGGAACTACAATGAGCAGTTCTTC.

The rearrangement uses TRBV12-3 or TRBV12-4 and TRBJ2-7; D remains unclear. Trimming cost V 0 bases and J 3 bases, with 6 bases left between them. The CDR3 is 13 residues long. The CDR3 sequence is CASSLARVYEQYF. CDR3 in DNA: TGTGCCAGCAGTTTAGCTCGGGTCTACGAGCAGTACTTC.

The chain joins TRBV19 to TRBJ1-2, with a weak D call TRBD1 (6 bases). This CDR3 has 13 amino acids. CDR1 is LNHDA and CDR2 is SQIVND in the germline V gene (reference sequence). The V end lost 3 bases, the J end lost 6 bases, and 11 bases lay between the germline ends. The CDR3 spells CASSMNRANGYTF. The DNA of the CDR3 is TGTGCCAGTAGTATGAACAGGGCCAATGGCTACACCTTC.

V and J are TRBV7-9 and TRBJ2-3, with 11 bases fitting TRBD2. Germline trimming cut 0 bases from V and 3 bases from J; bases unmatched to any gene: 5. The CDR3 extends over 17 amino acids. Per germline, CDR1 SEHNR and CDR2 FQNEAQ (reference sequence). CDR3 sequence reads: CASSLARPSGRTDTQYF. CDR3 DNA sequence: TGTGCCAGCAGCTTAGCCCGGCCTAGCGGGAGGACAGATACGCAGTATTTT.

The chain uses TRBV10-3 and TRBJ2-1; TRBD2 matches 11 bases. Trimming at V came to 7 bases and at J to 5 bases, leaving 7 bases not matched to a gene. Germline V gene sequence: CDR1 ENHRY, CDR2 SYGVKD. CDR3 length: 15 residues. The CDR3 DNA is TGTGCCATCACTCTAGGGACTAGCGGAGACAATGAGCAGTTCTTC. It specifies CAITLGTSGDNEQFF.

The CDR3 region is CASSLLGLINQPQHF. The CDR3 coding sequence is TGTGCCAGCAGCTTACTGGGACTTATCAATCAGCCCCAGCATTTT. The rearrangement uses TRBV7-2 and TRBJ1-5, with D possibly TRBD1 on 5 matching bases. CDR3 length equals 15 residues. Trimming took off 2 bases at V and 3 bases at J, with 11 bases between the two ends. CDR1 is SGHTA, CDR2 FQGNSA, per germline.

The chain employs TRBV7-8 and TRBJ1-1; tentative D call: TRBD1 (6 bases). CDR3 length: 16 residues. Germline CDR1 reads SGHVS; CDR2 reads FQNEAQ. V lost 1 base, J lost 6 bases, and 18 bases lay in between. The DNA for the CDR3 is TGTGCCAGCAGCTTAGGGCAGGGGAGGGCCTACGCTGAAGCTTTCTTT. Encoded protein: CASSLGQGRAYAEAFF.

This chain joins TRBV27 and TRBJ1-4; D call uncertain. The CDR3 loop spans 15 amino acids. Germline V gene sequence: CDR1 MNHEY, CDR2 SMNVEV (reference sequence). V lost 0 bases, J lost 8 bases, and 13 bases lay in between. CDR3 sequence (DNA): TGTGCCAGCAGTTTATCGCCCGGGAGTGGGGAAAAACTGTTTTTT. This gives the protein CASSLSPGSGEKLFF.

The chain is built from TRBV28 and TRBJ2-3; a weak D match, TRBD1 (5 bases). The CDR3 runs 14 residues. Trimming removed 4 bases at V and 0 bases at J, with 8 bases between. Looked up from germline, CDR1 is MDHEN and CDR2 is SYDVKM. The CDR3 region has the DNA TGTGCCAGCAGTTCCTCAGGGAGCACAGATACGCAGTATTTT. Its translation is CASSSSGSTDTQYF.

The rearrangement links TRBV9 to TRBJ2-3; D is possibly TRBD1 (6 bases). In germline, CDR1 is SGDLS, CDR2 YYNGEE. The CDR3 loop spans 15 amino acids. V lost 4 bases, J lost 1 base, and 13 bases lay in between. The CDR3 coding sequence is TGTGCCAGCAGCCCTGGACAGAGAGGCACAGATACGCAGTATTTT. It specifies CASSPGQRGTDTQYF.

The V call is TRBV4-3, the J call TRBJ2-1; 7 bases match TRBD2. Germline trimming cut 0 bases from V and 4 bases from J; bases unmatched to any gene: 9. CDR1 and CDR2 (germline): LGHNA, YSLEER. The CDR3 sequence is 17 residues long. The chain's CDR3 is CASSQEGGEGGYNEQFF. The CDR3 DNA reads as TGCGCCAGCAGCCAAGAGGGGGGGGAAGGCGGGTACAATGAGCAGTTCTTC.